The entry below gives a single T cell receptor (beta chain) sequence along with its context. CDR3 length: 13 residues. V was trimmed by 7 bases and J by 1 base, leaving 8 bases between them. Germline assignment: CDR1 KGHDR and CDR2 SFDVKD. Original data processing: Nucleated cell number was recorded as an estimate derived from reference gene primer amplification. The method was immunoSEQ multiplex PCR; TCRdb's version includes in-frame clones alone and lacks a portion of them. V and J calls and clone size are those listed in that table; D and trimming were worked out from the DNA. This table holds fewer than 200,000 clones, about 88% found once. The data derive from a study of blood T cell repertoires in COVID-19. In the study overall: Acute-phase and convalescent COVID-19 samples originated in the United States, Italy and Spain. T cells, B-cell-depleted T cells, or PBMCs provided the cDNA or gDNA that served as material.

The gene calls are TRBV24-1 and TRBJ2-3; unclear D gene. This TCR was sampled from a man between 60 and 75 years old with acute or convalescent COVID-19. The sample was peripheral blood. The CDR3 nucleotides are TGTGCCACCAGCGCGGCCGGCACAGATACGCAGTATTTT. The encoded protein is CATSAAGTDTQYF.